Shown below are 9 T cell receptor beta chains from a single sample sequenced in a study of cytomegalovirus exposure and HLA in healthy donors. Primers included in the PCR were 60 Vbeta and 13 Jbeta primers. Produced via immunoSEQ multiplex PCR; TCRdb's table is partial and in-frame only. Of approximately 84,000 clones in the sample, 78% were seen once. What was sequenced was PBMCs. The receptors here all came from a male donor in good health and CMV-seropositive.

The chain recombines TRBV15 with TRBJ1-1; TRBD1 aligns across 7 bases. Germline-derived CDR1 and CDR2 are LNHNV and YYDKDF (reference sequence). V dropped 4 bases and J dropped 0; count of bases not matched to a gene: 5. The CDR3 totals 15 residues. Written as DNA, the CDR3 is TGTGCCACCAGCACTTTGGGACAGCTGAACACTGAAGCTTTCTTT. It specifies CATSTLGQLNTEAFF. Combining the CDR3 with reference TRBV15 and TRBJ1-1 gives the whole variable domain DAMVIQNPRYQVTQFGKPVTLSCSQTLNHNVMYWYQQKSSQAPKLLFHYYDKDFNNEADTPDNFQSRRPNTSFCFLDIRSPGLGDTAMYLCATSTLGQLNTEAFFGQGTRLTVV.

The gene calls are TRBV18 and TRBJ2-2, with D possibly being TRBD1 (5 bases). Germline V gene data show CDR1 as KGHSH and CDR2 as LQKENI. The CDR3 loop spans 13 amino acids. V lost 1 base, J lost 5 bases, and 5 bases lay in between. The CDR3: CASSPQGTGELFF. The DNA for the CDR3 is TGTGCCAGCTCACCACAGGGGACCGGGGAGCTGTTTTTT.

The CDR3 DNA reads TGTGCCAGCAGTGCTGCCTATAGCAATCAGCCCCAGCATTTT. Protein product: CASSAAYSNQPQHF. The chain carries TRBV25-1 and TRBJ1-5, with unresolved D. Germline loops: CDR1 MGHDK, CDR2 SYGVNS. Deletions cut 4 bases from V and 0 bases from J, with 7 bases between. This CDR3 has 14 residues.

The CDR3 nucleotides read TGTGCCAGCGGGAGGACTAGCGGGAGGGCCAATGAGCAGTTCTTC. Its translation: CASGRTSGRANEQFF. V and J are TRBV2 and TRBJ2-1; TRBD2 matches 15 bases. The CDR3 has 15 amino acids. V lost 8 bases to trimming and J lost 6 bases; unmatched junction nucleotides: 5. Germline V gives CDR1 SNHLY, CDR2 FYNNEI.

This clone has a single count. The chain joins TRBV5-4 to TRBJ1-2; 9 nucleotides align to TRBD1. This CDR3 has 15 amino acids. Germline CDR1 is SGHNT and CDR2 is YYREEE (reference sequence). V lost 4 bases, J lost 2 bases, and 6 bases stayed unmatched. CDR3 loop: CASSVQGALNYGYTF. CDR3 DNA sequence: TGTGCCAGCAGCGTACAGGGGGCGCTCAACTATGGCTACACCTTC.

V is TRBV19 and J is TRBJ2-6, with 7 positions matching TRBD2. The V gene's germline CDR1 is LNHDA and CDR2 SQIVND (reference sequence). Germline trimming cut 4 bases from V and 2 bases from J; bases unmatched to any gene: 2. CDR3 size: 15 residues. CDR3 residues: CASSTRGAGANVLTF. The CDR3 DNA reads as TGTGCCAGTAGTACCCGGGGGGCTGGGGCCAACGTCCTGACTTTC.

The chain is built from TRBV2 and TRBJ1-1; TRBD1 aligns across 9 bases. Germline CDR1 reads SNHLY; CDR2 reads FYNNEI. CDR3 length: 23 amino acids. V shed 5 bases and J 0 bases; nucleotides not matched to a gene: 28. CDR3 DNA: TGTGCCAGCAGTTTCCGTCTTTGGGGCGTTATCGGGACAGGGCGTCCTATGAACACTGAAGCTTTCTTT. Protein: CASSFRLWGVIGTGRPMNTEAFF. Together with reference TRBV2 and TRBJ1-1, the CDR3 gives the full variable domain: EPEVTQTPSHQVTQMGQEVILRCVPISNHLYFYWYRQILGQKVEFLVSFYNNEISEKSEIFDDQFSVERPDGSNFTLKIRSTKLEDSAMYFCASSFRLWGVIGTGRPMNTEAFFGQGTRLTVV.

The V gene is TRBV28, the J gene TRBJ1-1; D is unclear. Per the germline V gene, CDR1 is MDHEN and CDR2 is SYDVKM. CDR3 size: 13 residues. With 10 bases removed from V and 5 bases from J, the gap between germline ends came to 17 bases. The CDR3 loop reads CATMGGGTTEAFF. CDR3 DNA sequence: TGTGCCACCATGGGTGGAGGAACAACTGAAGCTTTCTTT. The full variable domain, completed using reference TRBV28 and TRBJ1-1, is DVKVTQSSRYLVKRTGEKVFLECVQDMDHENMFWYRQDPGLGLRLIYFSYDVKMKEKGDIPEGYSVSREKKERFSLILESASTNQTSMYLCATMGGGTTEAFFGQGTRLTVV.

The chain links TRBV15 to TRBJ2-1; TRBD1 agrees at 11 bases. J was trimmed by 6 bases and V by 0 bases; bases with no gene match: 4. The germline CDR1 and CDR2 sequences are LNHNV and YYDKDF (reference sequence). The CDR3 extends over 16 amino acids. Written as DNA, the CDR3 is TGTGCCACCAGCAGAGATCGGGGGACAGGGGGCAATGAGCAGTTCTTC. This codes for CATSRDRGTGGNEQFF.